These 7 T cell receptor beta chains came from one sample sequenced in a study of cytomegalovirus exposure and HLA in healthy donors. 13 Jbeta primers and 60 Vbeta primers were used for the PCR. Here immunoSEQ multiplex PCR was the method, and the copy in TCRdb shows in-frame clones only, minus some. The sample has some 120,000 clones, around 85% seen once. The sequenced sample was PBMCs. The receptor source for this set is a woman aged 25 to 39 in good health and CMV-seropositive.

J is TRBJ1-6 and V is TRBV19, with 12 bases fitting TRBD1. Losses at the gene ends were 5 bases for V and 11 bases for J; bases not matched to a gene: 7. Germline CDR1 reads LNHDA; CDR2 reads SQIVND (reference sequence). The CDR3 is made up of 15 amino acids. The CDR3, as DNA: TGTGCCAGTAGTCCTAGCGGGACAGGGGGCACACCCCTCCACTTT. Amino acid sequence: CASSPSGTGGTPLHF.

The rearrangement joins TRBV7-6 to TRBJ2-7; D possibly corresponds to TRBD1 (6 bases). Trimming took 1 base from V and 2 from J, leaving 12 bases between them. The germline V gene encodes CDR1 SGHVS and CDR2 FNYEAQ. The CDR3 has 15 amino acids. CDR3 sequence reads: CASSLGTERPYEQYF. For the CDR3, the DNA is TGTGCCAGCAGCTTAGGGACAGAACGCCCCTACGAGCAGTACTTC.

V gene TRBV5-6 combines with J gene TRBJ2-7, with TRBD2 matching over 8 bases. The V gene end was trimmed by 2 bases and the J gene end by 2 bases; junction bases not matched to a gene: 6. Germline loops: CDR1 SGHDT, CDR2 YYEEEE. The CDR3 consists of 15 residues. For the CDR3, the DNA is TGTGCCAGCAGCTTTTACGGGGGGGCAGCCTACGAGCAGTACTTC. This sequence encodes CASSFYGGAAYEQYF.

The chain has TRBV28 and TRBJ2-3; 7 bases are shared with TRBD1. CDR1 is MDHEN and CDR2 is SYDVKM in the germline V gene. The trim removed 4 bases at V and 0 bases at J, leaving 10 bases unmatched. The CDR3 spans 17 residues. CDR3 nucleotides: TGTGCCAGCAGTTACCTGCCGGGACAGTCTAGCACAGATACGCAGTATTTT. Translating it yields CASSYLPGQSSTDTQYF.

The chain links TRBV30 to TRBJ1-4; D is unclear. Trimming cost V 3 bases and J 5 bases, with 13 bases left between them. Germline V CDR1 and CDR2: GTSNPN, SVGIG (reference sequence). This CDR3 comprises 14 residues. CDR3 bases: TGTGCCTGGAGCGGCCTCGGAGGGAATGAAAAACTGTTTTTT. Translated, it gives CAWSGLGGNEKLFF.

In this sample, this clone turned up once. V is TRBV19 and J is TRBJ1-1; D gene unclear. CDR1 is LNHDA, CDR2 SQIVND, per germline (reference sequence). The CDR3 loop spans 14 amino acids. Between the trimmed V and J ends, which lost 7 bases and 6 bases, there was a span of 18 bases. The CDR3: CASKNGLEVAEAFF. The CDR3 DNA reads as TGTGCCAGTAAGAACGGGTTAGAAGTTGCTGAAGCTTTCTTT.

The CDR3 DNA reads TGTGCCAGCAGCCGCCGACCCCAGGGGACCTCCCCCAATGAGCAGTTCTTC. Translation: CASSRRPQGTSPNEQFF. The chain combines TRBV27 with TRBJ2-1, with a weak D call TRBD1 (6 bases). This CDR3 comprises 17 residues. Per the germline V gene, CDR1 is MNHEY and CDR2 is SMNVEV (reference sequence). Trimming removed 6 bases at V and 6 bases at J, with 24 bases between.